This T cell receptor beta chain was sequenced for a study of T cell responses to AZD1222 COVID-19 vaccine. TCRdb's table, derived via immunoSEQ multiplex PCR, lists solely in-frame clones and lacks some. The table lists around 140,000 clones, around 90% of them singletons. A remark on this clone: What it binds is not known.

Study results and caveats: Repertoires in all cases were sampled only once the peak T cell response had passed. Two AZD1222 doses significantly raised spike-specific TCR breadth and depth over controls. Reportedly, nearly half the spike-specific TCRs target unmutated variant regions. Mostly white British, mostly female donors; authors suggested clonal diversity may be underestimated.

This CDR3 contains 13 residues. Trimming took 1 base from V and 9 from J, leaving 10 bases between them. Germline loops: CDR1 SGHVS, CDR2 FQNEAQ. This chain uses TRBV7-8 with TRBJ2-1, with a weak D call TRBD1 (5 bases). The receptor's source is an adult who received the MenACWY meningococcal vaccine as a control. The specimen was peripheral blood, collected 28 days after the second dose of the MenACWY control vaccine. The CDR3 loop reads CASSLEGAAEQFF. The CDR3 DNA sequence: TGTGCCAGCAGCTTAGAAGGGGCGGCTGAGCAGTTCTTC.